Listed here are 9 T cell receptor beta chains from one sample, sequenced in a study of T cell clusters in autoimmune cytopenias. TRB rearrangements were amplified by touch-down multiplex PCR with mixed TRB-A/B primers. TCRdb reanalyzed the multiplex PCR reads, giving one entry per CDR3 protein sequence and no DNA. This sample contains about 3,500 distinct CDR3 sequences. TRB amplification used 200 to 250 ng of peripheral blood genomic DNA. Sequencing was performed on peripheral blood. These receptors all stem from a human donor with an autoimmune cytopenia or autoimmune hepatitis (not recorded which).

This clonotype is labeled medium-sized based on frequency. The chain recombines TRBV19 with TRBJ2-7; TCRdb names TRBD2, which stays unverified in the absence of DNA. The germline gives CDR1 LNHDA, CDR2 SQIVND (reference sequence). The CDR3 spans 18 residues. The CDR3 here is CASSPGTTQPDWSYEQYF.

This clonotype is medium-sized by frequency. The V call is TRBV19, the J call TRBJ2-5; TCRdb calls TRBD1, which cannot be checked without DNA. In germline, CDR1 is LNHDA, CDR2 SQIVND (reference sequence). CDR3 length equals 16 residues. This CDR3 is CASSTPGQGIAETQYF. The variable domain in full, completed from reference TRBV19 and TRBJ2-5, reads DGGITQSPKYLFRKEGQNVTLSCEQNLNHDAMYWYRQDPGQGLRLIYYSQIVNDFQKGDIAEGYSVSREKKESFPLTVTSAQKNPTAFYLCASSTPGQGIAETQYFGPGTRLLVL.

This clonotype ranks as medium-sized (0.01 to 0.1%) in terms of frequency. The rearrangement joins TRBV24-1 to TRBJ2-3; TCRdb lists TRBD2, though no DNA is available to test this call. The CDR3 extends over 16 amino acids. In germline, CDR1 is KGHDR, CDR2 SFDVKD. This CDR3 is CATSDSVTGETDTQYF.

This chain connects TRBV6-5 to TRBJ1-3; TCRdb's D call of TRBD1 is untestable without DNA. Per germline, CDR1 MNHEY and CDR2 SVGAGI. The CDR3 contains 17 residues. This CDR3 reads CASSYSGQGSSGNTIYF.

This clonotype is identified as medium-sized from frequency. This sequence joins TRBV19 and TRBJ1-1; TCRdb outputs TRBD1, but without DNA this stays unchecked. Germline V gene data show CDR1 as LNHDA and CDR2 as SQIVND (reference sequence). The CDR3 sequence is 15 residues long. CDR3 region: CASSINRGSNTEAFF.

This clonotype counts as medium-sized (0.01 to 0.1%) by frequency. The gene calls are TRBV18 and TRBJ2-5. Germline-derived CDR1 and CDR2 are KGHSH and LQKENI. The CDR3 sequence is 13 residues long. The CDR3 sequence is CASSPPSQETQYF.

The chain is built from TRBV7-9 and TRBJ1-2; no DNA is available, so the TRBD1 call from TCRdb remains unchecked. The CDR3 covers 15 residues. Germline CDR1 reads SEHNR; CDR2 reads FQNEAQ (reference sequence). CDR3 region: CASSLGAGSDYGYTF.

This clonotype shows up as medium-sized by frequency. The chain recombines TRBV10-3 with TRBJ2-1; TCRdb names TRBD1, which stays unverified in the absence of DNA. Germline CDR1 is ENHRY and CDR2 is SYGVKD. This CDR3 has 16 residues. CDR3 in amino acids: CAISVVRGSSYNEQFF.

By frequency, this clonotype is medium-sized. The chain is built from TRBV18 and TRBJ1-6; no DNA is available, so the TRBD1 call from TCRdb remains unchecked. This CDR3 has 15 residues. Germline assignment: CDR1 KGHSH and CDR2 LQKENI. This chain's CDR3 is CASSPIGQGDSPLHF. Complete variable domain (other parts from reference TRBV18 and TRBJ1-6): NAGVMQNPRHLVRRRGQEARLRCSPMKGHSHVYWYRQLPEEGLKFMVYLQKENIIDESGMPKERFSAEFPKEGPSILRIQQVVRGDSAAYFCASSPIGQGDSPLHFGNGTRLTVT.